Detailed here is one T cell receptor beta chain. This sample was included in a study of blood T cell repertoires in COVID-19. About the study: The United States, Italy and Spain were the sources of the acute and convalescent COVID-19 samples. PBMCs, B-cell-depleted T cells, or T cells provided the cDNA or gDNA that made up the material.

As processed by the authors: For nucleated cells, counts were estimated from reference gene primer amplification. Generated by immunoSEQ multiplex PCR, the TCRdb table keeps only in-frame clones and is missing some. V, J and clone size derive from that table, while D and trimming were established from the DNA sequence. The sample yields about 42,000 clones, 87% seen once. Germline assignment: CDR1 SGHRS and CDR2 YFSETQ. CDR3 length: 12 residues. V was shortened by 4 bases and J by 7 bases, with 11 bases between the two germline ends. The specimen sequenced was peripheral blood. The sequence was collected from a woman older than 75 in a cohort sampled during active or convalescent COVID-19. The chain is built from TRBV5-1 and TRBJ1-2; D is unclear. Here the CDR3 DNA reads TGCGCCAGCAGCCTCTCGTTGTCTGGCTACACCTTC. Translated, it gives CASSLSLSGYTF.